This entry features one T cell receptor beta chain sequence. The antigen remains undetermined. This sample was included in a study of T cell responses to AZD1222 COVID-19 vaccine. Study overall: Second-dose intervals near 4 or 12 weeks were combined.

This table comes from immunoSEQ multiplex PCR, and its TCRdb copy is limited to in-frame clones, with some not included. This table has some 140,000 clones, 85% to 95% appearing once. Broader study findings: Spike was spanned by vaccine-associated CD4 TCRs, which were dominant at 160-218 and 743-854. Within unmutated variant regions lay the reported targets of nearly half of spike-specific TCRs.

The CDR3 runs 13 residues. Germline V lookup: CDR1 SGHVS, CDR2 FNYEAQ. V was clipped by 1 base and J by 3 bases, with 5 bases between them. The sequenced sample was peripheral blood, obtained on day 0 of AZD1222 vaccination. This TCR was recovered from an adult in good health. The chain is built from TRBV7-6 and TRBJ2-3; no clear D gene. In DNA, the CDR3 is TGTGCCAGCAGCTTAGATTGGACAGATACGCAGTATTTT. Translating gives CASSLDWTDTQYF.